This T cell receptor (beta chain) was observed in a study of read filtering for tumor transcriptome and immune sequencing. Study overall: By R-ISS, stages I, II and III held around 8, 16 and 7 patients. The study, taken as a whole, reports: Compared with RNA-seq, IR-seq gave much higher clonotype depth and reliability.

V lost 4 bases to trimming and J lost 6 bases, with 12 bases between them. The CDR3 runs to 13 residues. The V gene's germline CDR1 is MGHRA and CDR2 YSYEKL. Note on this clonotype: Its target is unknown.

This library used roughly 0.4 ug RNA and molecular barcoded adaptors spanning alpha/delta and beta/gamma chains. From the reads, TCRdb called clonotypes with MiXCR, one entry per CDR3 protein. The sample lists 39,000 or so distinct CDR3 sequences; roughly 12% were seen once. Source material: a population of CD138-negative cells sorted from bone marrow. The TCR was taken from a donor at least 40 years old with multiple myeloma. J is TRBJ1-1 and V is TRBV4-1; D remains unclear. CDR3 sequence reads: CASSPMDGPEAFF. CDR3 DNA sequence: TGCGCCAGCAGCCCAATGGACGGACCTGAAGCTTTCTTT.